This record covers a single T cell receptor (beta chain). Its antigen is undetermined. The sample originates from a study of cytomegalovirus exposure and HLA in healthy donors. Study observations and caveats: Earlier analysis found most TCR beta V segments productive about 87% or about 30% of the time.

Amplification used 60 Vbeta primers and 13 Jbeta primers. Repertoires were generated with immunoSEQ multiplex PCR, while TCRdb's copy carries only in-frame clones and drops some. This table has over 130,000 clones, over 75% appearing once. As for the donors, each was a healthy bone marrow donor. The sequence derives from a man aged 50-60 years in good health and CMV-seronegative. Material for sequencing was PBMCs.

CDR3 nucleotide sequence: TGTGCCAGCAGCTTAATTGGGGGGAGTTGGGCTGAAGCTTTCTTT. Protein product: CASSLIGGSWAEAFF. The chain uses TRBV7-3 and TRBJ1-1; D is possibly TRBD1 (5 bases). Germline V CDR1 and CDR2: SGHTA, FQGTGA. The CDR3 contains 15 residues. Deletions cut 1 base from V and 6 bases from J, with 15 bases between.